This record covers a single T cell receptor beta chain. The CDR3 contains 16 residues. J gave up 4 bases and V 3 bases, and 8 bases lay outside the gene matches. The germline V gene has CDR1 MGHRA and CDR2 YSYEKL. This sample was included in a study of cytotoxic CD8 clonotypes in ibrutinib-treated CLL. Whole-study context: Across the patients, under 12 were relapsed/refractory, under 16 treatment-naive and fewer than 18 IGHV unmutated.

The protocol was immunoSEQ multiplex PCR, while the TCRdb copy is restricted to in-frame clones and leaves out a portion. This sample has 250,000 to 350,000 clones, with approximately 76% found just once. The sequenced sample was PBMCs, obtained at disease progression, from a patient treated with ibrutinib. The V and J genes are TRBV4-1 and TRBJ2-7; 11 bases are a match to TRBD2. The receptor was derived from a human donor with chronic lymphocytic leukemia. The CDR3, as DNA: TGCGCCAGCAGCCACCATAGCGGGAGGGCCAAATACGAGCAGTACTTC. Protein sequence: CASSHHSGRAKYEQYF.